This T cell receptor beta chain was captured by sequencing in a study of blood T cell repertoires in COVID-19. Looking at the study overall: Italy, Spain and the United States were the sources of the convalescent and acute COVID-19 samples.

As processed by the authors: Cell counts per sample came from amplifying reference gene primers. Profiled with immunoSEQ multiplex PCR; TCRdb holds only in-frame clones, not every one. V, J and clone size are those of that table, while D and trimming were read from the DNA. The repertoire includes 40,000 to 55,000 clones, roughly nine tenths of them detected once, and around a quarter sits in the top ten. This clone has just one count. After removal of 6 bases from V and 0 bases from J, the junction contained 6 bases not matched to a gene. Germline lookup yields CDR1 LNHDA and CDR2 SQIVND (reference sequence). This CDR3 is 16 amino acids long.

The receptor was isolated from an elderly woman with acute or convalescent COVID-19. The sample taken for sequencing was peripheral blood. The rearrangement uses TRBV19 and TRBJ2-1; 9 nucleotides line up with TRBD1. In DNA, the CDR3 is TGTGCCAGTAGGGACGGACAGGGGTCCTCCTACAATGAGCAGTTCTTC. Translating it yields CASRDGQGSSYNEQFF.